These 20 T cell receptor beta chains originate from one sample sequenced in a study of shared clonotypes between healthy human individuals. The data were produced by immunoSEQ multiplex PCR, yet TCRdb's version contains in-frame clones alone and is incomplete. Seen here are around 500,000 clones, about 76% observed once, and the top ten hold around 14%. Material: PBMCs. These receptors originate from a woman in her thirties or forties in good health. Some clones in this sample may be carry-over from other donors' samples.

The rearrangement joins TRBV27 to TRBJ2-3; 9 nucleotides agree with TRBD1. V shed 0 bases, J shed 1 base, and the junction held 11 bases outside the gene matches. CDR1 is MNHEY and CDR2 is SMNVEV in the germline V gene (reference sequence). This CDR3 contains 19 residues. The CDR3 nucleotides are TGTGCCAGCAGTTTATCCTCACAGGGGGCCTTATACGGCACAGATACGCAGTATTTT. It encodes CASSLSSQGALYGTDTQYF.

The sample holds one count of this clone. The chain has TRBV30 and TRBJ2-7; maybe TRBD2 (5 bases). The CDR3 totals 13 residues. Germline CDR1 is GTSNPN and CDR2 is SVGIG (reference sequence). Trimming removed 4 bases at V and 0 bases at J, with 10 bases between. In DNA form, the CDR3 reads TGTGCCTGGACGGAGCGGTTCTCCTACGAGCAGTACTTC. Its protein product is CAWTERFSYEQYF.

V and J are TRBV30 and TRBJ2-5; D unresolved. Trimming took 3 bases from V and 4 from J, leaving 12 bases between them. Germline V CDR1 and CDR2: GTSNPN, SVGIG (reference sequence). The CDR3 runs 13 residues. In DNA form, the CDR3 reads TGTGCCTGGAGCGGTGGACCGATAGAGACCCAGTACTTC. Amino acid sequence: CAWSGGPIETQYF. The full variable domain, in which reference TRBV30 and TRBJ2-5 provide the parts outside the CDR3, is SQTIHQWPATLVQPVGSPLSLECTVEGTSNPNLYWYRQAAGRGLQLLFYSVGIGQISSEVPQNLSASRPQDRQFILSSKKLLLSDSGFYLCAWSGGPIETQYFGPGTRLLVL.

The chain combines TRBV2 with TRBJ1-1, with D possibly matching TRBD1 (5 bases). V was shortened by 7 bases and J by 5 bases, with 17 bases between the two germline ends. The germline CDR1 and CDR2 sequences are SNHLY and FYNNEI. This CDR3 is built from 14 residues. In DNA form, the CDR3 reads TGTGCCAGCAATACAGGTTCCCGCGGGACTGAAGCTTTCTTT. Its translation: CASNTGSRGTEAFF.

The chain carries TRBV2 and TRBJ1-2; D may be TRBD1 (6 bases). Trimming pared 6 bases from V and 7 bases from J, leaving 18 bases between. Germline V gives CDR1 SNHLY, CDR2 FYNNEI. The CDR3 is 14 amino acids. CDR3 in amino acids: CASSGRGGSGGYTF. The CDR3 DNA sequence: TGTGCCAGCAGCGGCAGGGGAGGGTCTGGTGGCTACACCTTC. The whole variable domain, remainder taken from reference TRBV2 and TRBJ1-2, is EPEVTQTPSHQVTQMGQEVILRCVPISNHLYFYWYRQILGQKVEFLVSFYNNEISEKSEIFDDQFSVERPDGSNFTLKIRSTKLEDSAMYFCASSGRGGSGGYTFGSGTRLTVV.

This clone was detected once. The rearrangement uses TRBV5-4 and TRBJ2-1, with TRBD2 identical over 8 bases. This CDR3 has 15 amino acids. Germline V gene lookup returns CDR1 SGHNT and CDR2 YYREEE (reference sequence). Unmatched junction bases numbered 4, after V lost 0 bases and J lost 5 bases. The CDR3 sequence: CASSLGTSRDNEQFF. As DNA, the CDR3 is TGTGCCAGCAGCTTGGGGACTAGCAGGGACAATGAGCAGTTCTTC.

The CDR3 DNA is TGTGCCAGCAGTCTTGACTCTGGAAACACCATATATTTT. It translates to CASSLDSGNTIYF. V and J are TRBV28 and TRBJ1-3, with D uncertain. Trimming left V 5 bases short and J 0 bases short, with 5 bases between. Per the germline V gene, CDR1 is MDHEN and CDR2 is SYDVKM. The CDR3 runs to 13 residues.

This rearrangement joins TRBV5-4 to TRBJ2-7; the D call may be TRBD1 or TRBD2 (6 bases each). Germline-derived CDR1 and CDR2 are SGHNT and YYREEE (reference sequence). V lost 7 bases, J lost 5 bases, and 25 bases lay in between. This CDR3 has 16 amino acids. The CDR3 protein is CASSIGGSTGTNEQYF. CDR3 nucleotide sequence: TGTGCCAGCTCAATTGGGGGGTCGACAGGTACAAACGAGCAGTACTTC. The full variable domain, completed using reference TRBV5-4 and TRBJ2-7, is ETGVTQSPTHLIKTRGQQVTLRCSSQSGHNTVSWYQQALGQGPQFIFQYYREEENGRGNFPPRFSGLQFPNYSSELNVNALELDDSALYLCASSIGGSTGTNEQYFGPGTRLTVT.

V and J are TRBV27 and TRBJ2-7, with D possibly matching TRBD2 (5 bases). Trimming took off 3 bases at V and 6 bases at J, with 9 bases between the two ends. CDR3 size: 12 residues. Germline V gene data show CDR1 as MNHEY and CDR2 as SMNVEV (reference sequence). CDR3 amino acids: CASSFPGSEQYF. The DNA of the CDR3 is TGTGCCAGCAGTTTCCCTGGGAGCGAGCAGTACTTC.

This chain uses TRBV27 with TRBJ2-4; D may be TRBD1 (6 bases). The CDR3 is 12 residues long. V shed 8 bases and J shed 4 bases, with 9 bases lying between them. The germline CDR1 and CDR2 sequences are MNHEY and SMNVEV (reference sequence). The CDR3 nucleotides read TGTGCCAGCCAGGACAGAAAAAACATTCAGTACTTC. The encoded protein is CASQDRKNIQYF.

The CDR3 loop is CASSWGTAQETQYF. Here the CDR3 DNA reads TGCGCCAGCAGCTGGGGGACAGCCCAAGAGACCCAGTACTTC. The chain joins TRBV5-1 to TRBJ2-5; 7 bases are shared with TRBD1. V gave up 3 bases and J gave up 1 base; unmatched junction bases: 3. CDR1 is SGHRS, CDR2 YFSETQ, per germline. The CDR3 contains 14 residues.

V usage is TRBV11-3 and J usage is TRBJ2-7; 14 bases agree with TRBD2. Trimming removed 6 bases from V and 6 bases from J; junction bases left unmatched: 10. The CDR3 is 16 residues long. CDR1 is SGHNT and CDR2 is YENEEA in the germline V gene. The CDR3 protein is CASSRPGTSGSTEQYF. DNA of the CDR3: TGTGCCAGCAGTCGTCCCGGGACTAGCGGGAGTACCGAGCAGTACTTC.

The V call is TRBV4-1, the J call TRBJ1-4; D ambiguous. Trimming pared 2 bases from V and 4 bases from J, leaving 14 bases between. CDR3 size: 16 residues. Germline V gene lookup returns CDR1 MGHRA and CDR2 YSYEKL. CDR3 sequence: CASSQSDNRINEKLFF. The CDR3 region has the DNA TGCGCCAGCAGCCAAAGCGACAACCGGATTAATGAAAAACTGTTTTTT.

This clone has just one count. The V call is TRBV5-4, the J call TRBJ2-5, with 9 nucleotides matching TRBD1. V dropped 0 bases and J dropped 1; count of bases not matched to a gene: 4. The germline CDR1 and CDR2 sequences are SGHNT and YYREEE (reference sequence). The CDR3 loop spans 16 amino acids. The DNA for the CDR3 is TGTGCCAGCAGCTTGGGGGGGACAGGGCGCCAAGAGACCCAGTACTTC. Its protein is CASSLGGTGRQETQYF.

The chain employs TRBV27 and TRBJ2-1, with 10 bases that match TRBD2. The CDR3 spans 13 residues. Germline values: CDR1 MNHEY, CDR2 SMNVEV (reference sequence). J was trimmed by 15 bases and V by 4 bases; bases with no gene match: 9. The DNA of the CDR3 is TGTGCCAGCAGTTACAGCGGGAGGGGGGAACTGTTCTTC. Protein product: CASSYSGRGELFF.

The chain combines TRBV10-3 with TRBJ1-5, with a tentative D call TRBD1 (6 bases). This CDR3 has 13 amino acids. Per the germline V gene, CDR1 is ENHRY and CDR2 is SYGVKD. The CDR3 DNA is TGTGCAACGGGGGGGGCGGAAGATCAGCCCCAGCATTTT. It encodes CATGGAEDQPQHF.

The gene calls are TRBV6-5 and TRBJ2-7, with TRBD2 matching 12 bases. J lost 2 bases, V lost 2 bases, and 4 bases had no gene match. Germline V lookup: CDR1 MNHEY, CDR2 SVGAGI. This CDR3 region has 16 residues. The CDR3 region is CASSYDGLAGTYEQYF. The CDR3 DNA is TGTGCCAGCAGTTACGACGGACTAGCGGGGACCTACGAGCAGTACTTC.

This clone appeared a few times. V is TRBV10-3 and J is TRBJ2-5; 8 positions agree with TRBD2. V lost 2 bases to trimming and J lost 4 bases; unmatched junction nucleotides: 3. This CDR3 is built from 14 residues. Germline assignment: CDR1 ENHRY and CDR2 SYGVKD. The CDR3 sequence: CAISEIAGGETQYF. The CDR3 DNA is TGTGCCATCAGTGAGATTGCGGGAGGAGAGACCCAGTACTTC.

V gene TRBV4-2 combines with J gene TRBJ1-5; D is ambiguous. Germline values: CDR1 LGHNA, CDR2 YNFKEQ. Trimming removed 3 bases from V and 0 bases from J, with 12 bases in between. This CDR3 is 16 amino acids long. CDR3 coding DNA: TGTGCCAGCAGCCAGGACCGTTCTTATAGCAATCAGCCCCAGCATTTT. It is translated as CASSQDRSYSNQPQHF.

The rearrangement uses TRBV5-4 and TRBJ2-7; D unclear. Germline values: CDR1 SGHNT, CDR2 YYREEE (reference sequence). V was clipped by 1 base and J by 1 base, with 3 bases between them. CDR3 length equals 12 residues. The CDR3 region has the DNA TGTGCCAGCAGCTTGAATTCCTACGAGCAGTACTTC. Residues: CASSLNSYEQYF.